This T cell receptor beta chain was found in a study of blood T cells in healthy people across ages. Study information: Capture by template switching was about one barcoded beta molecule per two T cells. Overall study findings and caveats: A conclusive naive versus antigen-experienced comparison was prevented by the unsorted PBMCs.

Notes on this clonotype: Antigen specificity is unknown.

With a J-beta primer mix and a sample-barcoded 5' primer, a second PCR ran about 7 to 11 cycles. TCRdb re-analysed the 5' RACE reads in MiXCR, keeping a single row per CDR3 protein. The table includes more than 500,000 distinct CDR3 sequences, 25% to 30% detected once. This CDR3 region has 13 residues. Germline V gene data show CDR1 as LGHNT and CDR2 as FRNRAP. Input material: blood. The rearrangement links TRBV12-5 to TRBJ2-5, with D perhaps TRBD2 (7 bases). The DNA end favors TRBJ2-1, so the J call may be wrong. This clonotype originated in an older woman in good health. CDR3 sequence (DNA): TGTGCTAGTGGTTTAGACCCCGGGGGGCGGCAGTTCTTC. Translation gives CASGLDPGGRQFF.